This T cell receptor beta chain derives from a study of blood T cell repertoires in COVID-19. In the study overall: Sites across the United States, Italy and Spain contributed samples from acute and convalescent COVID-19.

TCRdb keeps only in-frame clones here, not all; method: immunoSEQ multiplex PCR. This sample has just over 150,000 clones, with approximately 82% found just once. The CDR3 covers 15 residues. The V and J ends lost 2 bases and 4 bases respectively, with 14 bases between them. The germline gives CDR1 MNHNS, CDR2 SASEGT. The sequence was collected from a woman aged 40-49 years with COVID-19, enrolled during active disease. The V gene is TRBV6-1, the J gene TRBJ1-1; D might be TRBD1 (6 bases). Sequences were obtained from peripheral blood. CDR3 bases: TGTGCCAGCAGTGAAAGGGGGGGGCGCCTCACTGAAGCTTTCTTT. Protein: CASSERGGRLTEAFF.